This TCR beta chain was identified in a study of CD8+ T cells in alopecia areata. Following RNA extraction, reverse transcription yielded cDNA that acted as the sequencing template. Libraries were prepared by immunoSEQ multiplex PCR; TCRdb keeps only in-frame clonotypes and omits some of them. The sample includes roughly 97,000 clones, 41% seen only once; the top ten take approximately 1.5%. Germline V gene data show CDR1 as SEHNR and CDR2 as FQNEAQ (reference sequence). Trimming took 8 bases from V and 6 from J; bases not matched to a gene: 4. The CDR3 is made up of 13 amino acids. The sequencing sample was made of CD4+ T cells sorted from blood. The sequence was obtained from a human donor with alopecia areata. V and J are TRBV7-9 and TRBJ2-2; 9 nucleotides match TRBD1. The CDR3 coding sequence is TGTGCCAGCCCGGGACAGGGCGCCGGGGAGCTGTTTTTT. This gives the protein CASPGQGAGELFF.